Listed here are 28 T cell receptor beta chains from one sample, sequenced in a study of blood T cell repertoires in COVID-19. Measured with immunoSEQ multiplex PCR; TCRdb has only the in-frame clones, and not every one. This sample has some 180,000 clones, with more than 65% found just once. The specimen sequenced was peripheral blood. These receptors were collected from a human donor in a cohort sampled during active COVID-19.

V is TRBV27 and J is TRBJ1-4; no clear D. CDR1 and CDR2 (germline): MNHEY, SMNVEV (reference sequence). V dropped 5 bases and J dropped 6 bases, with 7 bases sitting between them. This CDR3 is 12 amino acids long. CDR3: CASSPPDEKLFF. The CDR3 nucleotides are TGTGCCAGCAGTCCCCCTGATGAAAAACTGTTTTTT. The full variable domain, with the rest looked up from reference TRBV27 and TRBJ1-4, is EAQVTQNPRYLITVTGKKLTVTCSQNMNHEYMSWYRQDPGLGLRQIYYSMNVEVTDKGDVPEGYKVSRKEKRNFPLILESPSPNQTSLYFCASSPPDEKLFFGSGTQLSVL.

The CDR3 region has the DNA TGTGCCAGCAGCTTGGCTGGGACAGGACTTGAAAAACTGTTTTTT. Translation gives CASSLAGTGLEKLFF. This chain connects TRBV5-5 to TRBJ1-4, with 8 bases that match TRBD1. V lost 0 bases to trimming and J lost 7 bases; unmatched junction nucleotides: 5. Germline CDR1 reads SGHKS; CDR2 reads YYEKEE (reference sequence). The CDR3 is 15 amino acids.

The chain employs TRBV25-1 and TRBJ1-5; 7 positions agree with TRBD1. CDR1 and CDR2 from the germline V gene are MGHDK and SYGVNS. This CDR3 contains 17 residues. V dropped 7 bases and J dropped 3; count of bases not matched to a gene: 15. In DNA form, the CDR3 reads TGTGCCAGCAAGGTGGGATGGGTGACAGGGTACAATCAGCCCCAGCATTTT. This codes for CASKVGWVTGYNQPQHF.

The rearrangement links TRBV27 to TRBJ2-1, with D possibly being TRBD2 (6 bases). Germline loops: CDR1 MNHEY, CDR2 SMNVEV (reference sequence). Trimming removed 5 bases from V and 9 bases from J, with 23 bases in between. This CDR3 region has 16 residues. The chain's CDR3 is CASSPRLASGPSEQFF. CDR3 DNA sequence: TGTGCCAGCAGTCCACGTTTAGCCAGCGGGCCCAGTGAGCAGTTCTTC.

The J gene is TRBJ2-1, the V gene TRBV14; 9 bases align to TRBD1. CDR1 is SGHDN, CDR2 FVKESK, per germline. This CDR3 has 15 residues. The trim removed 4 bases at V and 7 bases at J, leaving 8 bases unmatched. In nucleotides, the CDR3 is TGTGCCAGCAGCCTTCTTGGGACAGGGACGAATGAGCAGTTCTTC. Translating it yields CASSLLGTGTNEQFF.

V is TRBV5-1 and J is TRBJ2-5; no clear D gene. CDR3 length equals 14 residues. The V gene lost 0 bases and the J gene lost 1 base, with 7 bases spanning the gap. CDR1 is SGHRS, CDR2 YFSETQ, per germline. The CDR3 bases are TGCGCCAGCAGCTTGGGAAACGGCCAAGAGACCCAGTACTTC. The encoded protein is CASSLGNGQETQYF.

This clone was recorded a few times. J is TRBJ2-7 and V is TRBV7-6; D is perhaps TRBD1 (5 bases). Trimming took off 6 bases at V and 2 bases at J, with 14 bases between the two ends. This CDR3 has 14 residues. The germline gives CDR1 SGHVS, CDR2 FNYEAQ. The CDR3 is CASSSSQGTYEQYF. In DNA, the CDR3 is TGTGCCAGCAGTTCAAGCCAGGGAACCTACGAGCAGTACTTC. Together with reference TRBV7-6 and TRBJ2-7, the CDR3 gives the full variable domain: GAGVSQSPRYKVTKRGQDVALRCDPISGHVSLYWYRQALGQGPEFLTYFNYEAQQDKSGLPNDRFSAERPEGSISTLTIQRTEQRDSAMYRCASSSSQGTYEQYFGPGTRLTVT.

CDR3 nucleotide sequence: TGTGCCAGCAGTTACTACTTCGTGGAGCAGTACTTC. The encoded protein is CASSYYFVEQYF. The chain employs TRBV12-3 or TRBV12-4 and TRBJ2-7; D call uncertain. CDR3 length equals 12 residues. Trimming shortened V by 4 bases and J by 7 bases, and 11 bases separated the two germline ends.

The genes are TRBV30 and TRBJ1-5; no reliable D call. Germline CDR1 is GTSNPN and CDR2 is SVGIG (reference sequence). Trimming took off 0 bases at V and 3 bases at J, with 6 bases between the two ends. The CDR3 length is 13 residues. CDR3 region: CAWSVGVNQPQHF. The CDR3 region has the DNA TGTGCCTGGAGTGTTGGAGTCAATCAGCCCCAGCATTTT.

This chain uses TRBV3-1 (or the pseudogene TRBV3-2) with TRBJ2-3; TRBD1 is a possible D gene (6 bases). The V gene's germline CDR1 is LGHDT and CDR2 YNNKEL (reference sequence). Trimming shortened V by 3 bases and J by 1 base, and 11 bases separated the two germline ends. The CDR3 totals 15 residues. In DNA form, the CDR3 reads TGTGCCAGCAGCCAGCCCAGGGGTGGCACAGATACGCAGTATTTT. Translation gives CASSQPRGGTDTQYF.

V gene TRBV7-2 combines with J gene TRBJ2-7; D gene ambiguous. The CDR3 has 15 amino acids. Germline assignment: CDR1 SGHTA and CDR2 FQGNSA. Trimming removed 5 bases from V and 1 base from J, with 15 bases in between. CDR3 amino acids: CASSPEAVLSYEQYF. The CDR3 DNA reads TGTGCCAGCAGCCCCGAGGCGGTACTATCCTACGAGCAGTACTTC. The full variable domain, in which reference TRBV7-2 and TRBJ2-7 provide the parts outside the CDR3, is GAGVSQSPSNKVTEKGKDVELRCDPISGHTALYWYRQSLGQGLEFLIYFQGNSAPDKSGLPSDRFSAERTGGSVSTLTIQRTQQEDSAVYLCASSPEAVLSYEQYFGPGTRLTVT.

The CDR3: CASSLGAGSFYEQYF. In DNA, the CDR3 is TGTGCCAGCAGTTTAGGAGCGGGTTCCTTCTACGAGCAGTACTTC. This sequence joins TRBV27 and TRBJ2-7; a weak D match, TRBD2 (6 bases). The V gene's germline CDR1 is MNHEY and CDR2 SMNVEV (reference sequence). Deletions cut 2 bases from V and 3 bases from J, with 14 bases between. The CDR3 is 15 residues long.

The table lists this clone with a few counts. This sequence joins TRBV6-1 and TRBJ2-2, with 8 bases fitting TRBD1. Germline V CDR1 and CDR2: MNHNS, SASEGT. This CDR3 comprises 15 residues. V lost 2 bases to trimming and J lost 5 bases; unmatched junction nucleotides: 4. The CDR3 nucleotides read TGTGCCAGCAGTGAAATACAGGGGGTGACCGGGGAGCTGTTTTTT. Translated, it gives CASSEIQGVTGELFF.

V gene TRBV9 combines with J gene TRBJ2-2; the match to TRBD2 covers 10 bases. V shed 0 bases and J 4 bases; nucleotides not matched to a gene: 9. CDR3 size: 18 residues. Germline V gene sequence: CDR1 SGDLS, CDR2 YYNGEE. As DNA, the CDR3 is TGTGCCAGCAGCGTAGAGGGGGTCCTAGCGGGAGTCACCGGGGAGCTGTTTTTT. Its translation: CASSVEGVLAGVTGELFF.

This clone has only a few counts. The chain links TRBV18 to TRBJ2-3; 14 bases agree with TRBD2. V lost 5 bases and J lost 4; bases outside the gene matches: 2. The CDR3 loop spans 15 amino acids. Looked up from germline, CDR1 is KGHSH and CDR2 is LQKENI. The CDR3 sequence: CASSKTSGRADTQYF. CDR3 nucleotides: TGTGCCAGCTCAAAGACTAGCGGGAGGGCAGATACGCAGTATTTT.

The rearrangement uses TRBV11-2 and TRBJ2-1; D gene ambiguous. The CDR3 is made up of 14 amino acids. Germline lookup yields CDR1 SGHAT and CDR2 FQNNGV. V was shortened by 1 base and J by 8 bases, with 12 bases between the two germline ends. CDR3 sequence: CASSLGGILDEQFF. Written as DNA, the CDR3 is TGTGCCAGCAGCTTAGGAGGCATACTGGATGAGCAGTTCTTC.

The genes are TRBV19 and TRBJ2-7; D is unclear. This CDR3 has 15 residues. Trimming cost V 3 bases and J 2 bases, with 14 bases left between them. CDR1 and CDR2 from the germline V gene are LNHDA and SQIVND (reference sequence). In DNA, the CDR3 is TGTGCCAGTAGTATCTTCTCAGGCAATGCCTACGAGCAGTACTTC. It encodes CASSIFSGNAYEQYF.

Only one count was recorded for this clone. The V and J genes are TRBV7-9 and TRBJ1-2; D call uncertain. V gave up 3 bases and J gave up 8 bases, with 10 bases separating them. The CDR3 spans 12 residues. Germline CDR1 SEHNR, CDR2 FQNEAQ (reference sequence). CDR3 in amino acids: CASSLGLLGYTF. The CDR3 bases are TGTGCCAGCAGCTTGGGCCTTTTGGGCTACACCTTC.

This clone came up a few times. This chain's CDR3 is CASSLQGNQPQHF. The CDR3, as DNA: TGCGCCAGCAGCTTGCAGGGCAATCAGCCCCAGCATTTT. J is TRBJ1-5 and V is TRBV5-1; no reliable D call. Between the trimmed V and J ends, which lost 1 base and 2 bases, there was a span of 4 bases. From germline, CDR1 is SGHRS and CDR2 YFSETQ. The length of the CDR3 is 13 residues.

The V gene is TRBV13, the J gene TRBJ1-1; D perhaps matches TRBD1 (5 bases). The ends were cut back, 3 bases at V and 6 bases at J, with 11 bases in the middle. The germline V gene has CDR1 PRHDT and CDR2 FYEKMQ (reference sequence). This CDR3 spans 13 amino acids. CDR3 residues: CASSFRRGAEAFF. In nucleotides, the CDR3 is TGTGCCAGCAGCTTTCGGCGGGGCGCTGAAGCTTTCTTT.

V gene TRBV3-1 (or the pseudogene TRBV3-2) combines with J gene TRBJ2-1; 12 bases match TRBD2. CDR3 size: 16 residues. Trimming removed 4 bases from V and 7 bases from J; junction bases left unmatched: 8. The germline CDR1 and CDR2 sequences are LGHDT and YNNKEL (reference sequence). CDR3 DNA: TGTGCCAGCAGCCCCTTGGCTAGCGGGAGGGGGAATGAGCAGTTCTTC. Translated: CASSPLASGRGNEQFF.

The chain's CDR3 is CASTQFIREGHEQYF. In DNA form, the CDR3 reads TGTGCCAGCACCCAATTCATCCGGGAGGGACACGAGCAGTACTTC. This chain uses TRBV11-2 with TRBJ2-7; 8 bases fit TRBD2. Trimming took 7 bases from V and 5 from J; bases not matched to a gene: 13. The CDR3 has 15 residues. Per germline, CDR1 SGHAT and CDR2 FQNNGV.

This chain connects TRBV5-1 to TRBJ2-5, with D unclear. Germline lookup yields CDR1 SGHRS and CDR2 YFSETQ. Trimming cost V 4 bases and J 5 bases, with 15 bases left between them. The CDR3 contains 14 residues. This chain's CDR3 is CASSPPSQVETQYF. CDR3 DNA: TGCGCCAGCAGCCCCCCCTCTCAGGTTGAGACCCAGTACTTC.

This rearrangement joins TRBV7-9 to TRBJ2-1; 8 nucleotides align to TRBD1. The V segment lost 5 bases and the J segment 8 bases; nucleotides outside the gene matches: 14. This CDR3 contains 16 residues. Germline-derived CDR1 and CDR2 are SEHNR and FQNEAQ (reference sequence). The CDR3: CASSRGIGQGEHEQFF. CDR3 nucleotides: TGTGCCAGCAGCCGTGGGATTGGACAGGGCGAGCATGAGCAGTTCTTC.

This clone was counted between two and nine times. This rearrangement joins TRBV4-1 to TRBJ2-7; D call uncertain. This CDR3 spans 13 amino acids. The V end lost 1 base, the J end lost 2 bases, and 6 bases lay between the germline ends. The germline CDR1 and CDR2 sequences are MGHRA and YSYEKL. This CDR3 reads CASSQVLAYEQYF. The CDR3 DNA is TGCGCCAGCAGCCAAGTCCTCGCCTACGAGCAGTACTTC.

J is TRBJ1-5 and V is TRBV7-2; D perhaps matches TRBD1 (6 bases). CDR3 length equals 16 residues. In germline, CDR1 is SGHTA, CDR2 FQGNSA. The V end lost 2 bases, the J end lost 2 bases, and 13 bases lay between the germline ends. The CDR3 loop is CASSLLGATGNQPQHF. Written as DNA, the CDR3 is TGTGCCAGCAGCTTACTGGGGGCGACGGGCAATCAGCCCCAGCATTTT.

The DNA of the CDR3 is TGTGCCAGCAGCCTAGCGGCTTCCACAGATACGCAGTATTTT. Translation gives CASSLAASTDTQYF. The rearrangement uses TRBV5-6 and TRBJ2-3; 7 bases agree with TRBD2. The germline gives CDR1 SGHDT, CDR2 YYEEEE. The V and J ends lost 4 bases and 2 bases, in that order; junction bases with no gene match: 4. This CDR3 region has 14 residues.

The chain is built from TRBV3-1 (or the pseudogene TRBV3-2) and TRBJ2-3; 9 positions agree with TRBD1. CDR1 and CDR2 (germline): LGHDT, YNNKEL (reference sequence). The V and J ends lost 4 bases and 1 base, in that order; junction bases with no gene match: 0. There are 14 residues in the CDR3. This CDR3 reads CASSRDRGTDTQYF. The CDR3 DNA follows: TGTGCCAGCAGCCGGGACAGGGGCACAGATACGCAGTATTTT.